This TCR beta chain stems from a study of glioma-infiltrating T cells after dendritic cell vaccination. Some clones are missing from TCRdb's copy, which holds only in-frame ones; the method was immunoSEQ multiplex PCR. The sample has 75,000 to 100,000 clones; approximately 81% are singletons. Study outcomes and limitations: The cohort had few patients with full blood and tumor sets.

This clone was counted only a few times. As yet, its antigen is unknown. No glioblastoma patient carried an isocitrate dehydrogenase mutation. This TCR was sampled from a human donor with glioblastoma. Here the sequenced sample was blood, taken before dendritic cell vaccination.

The DNA of the CDR3 is TGTGCCAGCAGCTTCGGACAGGGGGGTGAAAAACTGTTTTTT. Its protein is CASSFGQGGEKLFF. The rearrangement uses TRBV5-6 and TRBJ1-4; 10 nucleotides line up with TRBD1. After removal of 2 bases from V and 7 bases from J, the junction contained 2 bases not matched to a gene. The CDR3 is made up of 14 amino acids. Germline V gene sequence: CDR1 SGHDT, CDR2 YYEEEE.